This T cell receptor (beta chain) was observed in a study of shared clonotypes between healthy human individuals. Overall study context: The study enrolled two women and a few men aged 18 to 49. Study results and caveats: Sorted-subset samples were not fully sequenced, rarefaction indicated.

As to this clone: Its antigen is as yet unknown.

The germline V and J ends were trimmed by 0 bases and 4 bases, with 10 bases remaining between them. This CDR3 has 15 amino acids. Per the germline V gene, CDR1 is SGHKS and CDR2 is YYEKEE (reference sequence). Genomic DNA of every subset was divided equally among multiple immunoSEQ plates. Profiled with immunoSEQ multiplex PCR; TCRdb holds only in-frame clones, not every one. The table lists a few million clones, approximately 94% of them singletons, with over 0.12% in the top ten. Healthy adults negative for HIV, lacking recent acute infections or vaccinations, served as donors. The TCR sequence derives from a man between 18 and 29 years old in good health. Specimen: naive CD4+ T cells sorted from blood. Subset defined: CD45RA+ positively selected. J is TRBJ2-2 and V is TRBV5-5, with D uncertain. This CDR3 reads CASSLAGYGTGELFF. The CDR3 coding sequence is TGTGCCAGCAGCTTGGCAGGATATGGCACCGGGGAGCTGTTTTTT.